One and the same sample provided the 8 T cell receptor beta chains below, sequenced in a study of CD8+CD57+ T cells in acquired aplastic anemia. Whoever was chosen for sequencing had shown CD8+CD57+ cell expansion by flow cytometry. CDR3 and TCR beta VDJ profiling relied on a genomic DNA template. TCRdb passed the reads through MiXCR, listing each CDR3 protein once. The profile shows some 200,000 distinct CDR3 sequences, over 55% of them singletons. The sample taken for sequencing was sorted CD4+, CD8+, or CD8+CD57+ T cells (not recorded which) from PBMCs. Receptor source: a human donor with aplastic anemia.

The V gene is TRBV7-9, the J gene TRBJ1-6, with D possibly being TRBD1 (6 bases). The CDR3 is made up of 14 amino acids. Germline CDR1 is SEHNR and CDR2 is FQNEAQ (reference sequence). V gave up 3 bases and J gave up 10 bases, with 13 bases separating them. CDR3 nucleotide sequence: TGTGCCAGCAGCTTGGACAGTTCGGGGTCACCCCTCCACTTT. Translating it yields CASSLDSSGSPLHF.

CDR3 bases: TGTGCCATCAGTAGCGGGGGGTACGAGCAGTACTTC. Protein: CAISSGGYEQYF. The gene calls are TRBV10-3 and TRBJ2-7; 9 nucleotides align to TRBD2. Germline V gene lookup returns CDR1 ENHRY and CDR2 SYGVKD. The CDR3 consists of 12 residues. Trimming cost V 5 bases and J 4 bases; bases outside gene matches: 0.

The chain employs TRBV20-1 and TRBJ2-5, with D perhaps TRBD1 (6 bases). V was pared by 5 bases and J by 1 base, with 14 bases between. This CDR3 is 14 amino acids long. The germline CDR1 and CDR2 sequences are DFQATT and SNEGSKA (reference sequence). CDR3 region: CSADGRDIQETQYF. The DNA for the CDR3 is TGCAGTGCTGACGGAAGGGACATCCAAGAGACCCAGTACTTC.

The chain combines TRBV6-5 with TRBJ1-5; perhaps TRBD1 as D (5 bases). CDR1 is MNHEY and CDR2 is SVGAGI in the germline V gene. Trimming stripped 6 bases from V and 2 bases from J, with 14 bases between. The CDR3 loop spans 15 amino acids. The CDR3 DNA follows: TGTGCCAGCAGCCCACTCTCGACAGGCAATCAGCCCCAGCATTTT. Its translation is CASSPLSTGNQPQHF.

The chain links TRBV6-1 to TRBJ1-3; D ambiguous. V dropped 2 bases and J dropped 2 bases, with 16 bases sitting between them. Germline assignment: CDR1 MNHNS and CDR2 SASEGT. The CDR3 is 17 amino acids. The CDR3 nucleotides read TGTGCCAGCAGTGAATTATTGGTCAATGAGGCTGGAAACACCATATATTTT. Its protein product is CASSELLVNEAGNTIYF.

To note about this clonotype: A much larger clone lies one base from this, so it may be a read error. The chain is built from TRBV9 and TRBJ2-1; no clear D. In germline, CDR1 is SGDLS, CDR2 YYNGEE. The CDR3 covers 13 residues. DNA of the CDR3: TGTGCCAGCAGCCCAGGACGAGACAATGGGCAGTTCTTC. This sequence encodes CASSPGRDNGQFF.

This rearrangement joins TRBV2 to TRBJ2-2; TRBD1 is a possible D gene (7 bases). The CDR3 loop spans 15 amino acids. Trimming removed 7 bases at V and 2 bases at J, with 14 bases between. Germline V gives CDR1 SNHLY, CDR2 FYNNEI. The DNA for the CDR3 is TGTGCCAGCAAATCGCAGGGGGGAAACACCGGGGAGCTGTTTTTT. Translating it yields CASKSQGGNTGELFF.

The CDR3 DNA is TGTGCCAGCAGCGGACCAAAGACAGGGGTGAACACTGAAGCTTTCTTT. Residues: CASSGPKTGVNTEAFF. This rearrangement joins TRBV5-6 to TRBJ1-1, with 8 bases fitting TRBD1. V dropped 4 bases and J dropped 0; count of bases not matched to a gene: 8. In germline, CDR1 is SGHDT, CDR2 YYEEEE. This CDR3 comprises 16 residues. The entire variable domain, with the rest obtained from reference TRBV5-6 and TRBJ1-1, is as follows: DAGVTQSPTHLIKTRGQQVTLRCSPKSGHDTVSWYQQALGQGPQFIFQYYEEEERQRGNFPDRFSGHQFPNYSSELNVNALLLGDSALYLCASSGPKTGVNTEAFFGQGTRLTVV.